This T cell receptor (beta chain) is from a study of vaccination and CD4 T cells after COVID-19 (dated by TCRdb to 2021 to 2024). Some background on the complete study: Six males and four females were included in the convalescent cohort, with two Hispanic individuals, seven Caucasians, two Asians and one multiracial person represented. Participants got two doses of the Pfizer-BioNTech BNT162b2 vaccine (n=8) or two doses of the Moderna mRNA-1273 vaccine (n=2). Post-COVID blood samples from convalescent patients were collected a median of around 110 days after diagnosis, with a range of roughly 35 to 161 days. The time from the second vaccine dose to post-vaccine blood sampling had a median of roughly 72 days and ranged from roughly 13 to 241 days. Overlapping spike peptide pools from SARS-CoV-2 and from the common cold coronaviruses HCoV-NL63, HCoV-OC43 and HCoV-229E were used as culture stimuli. As controls, cultures received a CEFX viral epitope pool (the positive control), an HIV-1 Nef peptide pool (the negative control), or no peptide at all. The spike-specific CD4+ TCR repertoire was compared before and after mRNA vaccination in fewer than eleven COVID-19 convalescent patients and several infection-naive healthy vaccine recipients. In an earlier paper using these donors, memory CD4+ T cell crossreactivity between SARS-CoV-2 and common cold coronavirus spike proteins was assessed at the TCR clonotype level. What the research found in general, with its limitations: Although the median number of SARS-CoV-2-reactive clonotypes went up from around 20 after infection to approximately 40 after vaccination, the increase was not significant. Of the vaccine-specific clones found in convalescent patients, nearly all (304 of 307) were mono-reactive for SARS-CoV-2 spike instead of being cross-reactive with common cold coronaviruses. Only a relatively small number of convalescent patients were included in the study, and early timepoints following natural infection were not analyzed. Among convalescent patients, a median roughly 90% of the SARS-CoV-2-reactive clones seen after vaccination appeared only after vaccination, which suggests priming specific to the vaccine.

This clonotype was observed a few times. The specificity of this receptor is unknown. Within one base of it there is no much larger clone, and no base qualities were kept. This sample's treatment or condition label indicates: roughly 11-day PBMC culture with coronavirus spike peptide pools or control peptides (ViraFEST assay). CD4+ T cells from unexposed donors were collected before the COVID-19 pandemic (2011-2018). The study used the ViraFEST assay, which expanded antigen-specific T cells with peptide pools and then identified expanded clonotypes by TCR sequencing. PBMCs were cultured at approximately 2.1 million per well in IMDM supplemented with 5% human AB serum and about 10 IU/ml IL-2, with approximately 11 ug/ml peptide pools added. On days 3 and 7, half of the culture medium was replaced with fresh IL-2-containing medium. After 10 to 11 days of culture, CD4+ T cells were isolated by negative selection with the EasySep CD4+ T cell isolation kit. As far as cell numbers permitted, CD4+ T cells from unexposed donors were tested for reactivity against SARS-CoV-2 S and N as well as four spike pools from common cold coronaviruses. Ficoll-Paque Plus gradient centrifugation was used to isolate PBMCs from whole blood, and the isolated PBMCs were then either used fresh or cryopreserved at -140C. In general, triplicate wells were set up for every culture condition. The leukapheresis product for the unexposed donors was obtained through commercial purchase.

Library construction relied on PCR. DNA from cultured CD4+ T cells underwent TCR sequencing with the Oncomine TCR Beta short-read assay at the Johns Hopkins FTIC core. Genomic DNA was extracted from the cultured CD4+ T cells with the QIAamp micro DNA kit. Oncomine TCR Beta libraries from cultured CD4+ T cells were pooled using unique dual indexes and sequenced on an Illumina iSeq 100. In the source study's methods: Non-productive sequences were removed, and CDR3s that did not start with C, did not end with F or W, or were shorter than 7 amino acids were discarded. Antigen-specific clonotypes were identified using the MANAFEST web application through comparison of peptide-stimulated wells with reference and other culture wells. Positive clones required FDR below 0.05, an odds ratio above 5, and productive frequency above 0.1% in at least two of three replicate wells. A clonotype was classed as cross-reactive if the clonotype showed significant expansion both in SARS-CoV-2 spike wells and in at least one common cold coronavirus spike condition. Using R version 3.6.1, CDR3 homology was evaluated through Levenshtein distances (stringdist) along with unrooted phylogenetic trees (ape). The public reads were reprocessed in TCRdb via fastp at Q25 and MiXCR, keeping in-frame beta chains. Each record represents a unique CDR3 protein, reported with the most common genes and DNA among its rows. In this record, the V and J calls reflect TCRdb's handling and not the investigators' own analysis. This sample is represented by 520 or so distinct CDR3 sequences; about a tenth of them were singletons. Around 24% of the sample is held by the ten biggest clonotypes.

Sequences were obtained from CD4+ T cells from blood, cultured in vitro. This clonotype was obtained from a human donor in good health.

The sequence in DNA is TGTGCCAGCAGTTTACGGACAGGTGGAGTCAATGAAAAACTGTTTTTT. This codes for CASSLRTGGVNEKLFF. This chain joins TRBV12-3 or TRBV12-4 to TRBJ1-4; 7 bases in the middle match TRBD1. The CDR3 sequence holds 16 residues, the cysteine and phenylalanine included. CDR3 DNA only is kept here, 48 bases in frame from base 1. The germline V end is reduced by 2 bases and the J end by 5 bases; junction bases left unmatched: 8.